A single TCR beta chain is shown here with its context. The sample is drawn from a study of blood T cell repertoires in COVID-19. The method was immunoSEQ multiplex PCR; TCRdb's version includes in-frame clones alone and lacks a portion of them. The sample lists approximately 160,000 clones, roughly 84% occurring once. The clonotype comes from a man between 18 and 35 years old with active or convalescent COVID-19. Sequencing used peripheral blood.

DNA for the CDR3: TGTGCCAGCAGCCCCCAAATCGGACAGGGCTCCTACGAGCAGTACTTC. It specifies CASSPQIGQGSYEQYF. V gene TRBV3-1 (or the pseudogene TRBV3-2) combines with J gene TRBJ2-7; 8 positions match TRBD1. The CDR3 runs 16 residues. J gave up 0 bases and V 4 bases, and 8 bases lay outside the gene matches. Germline CDR1 is LGHDT and CDR2 is YNNKEL (reference sequence).